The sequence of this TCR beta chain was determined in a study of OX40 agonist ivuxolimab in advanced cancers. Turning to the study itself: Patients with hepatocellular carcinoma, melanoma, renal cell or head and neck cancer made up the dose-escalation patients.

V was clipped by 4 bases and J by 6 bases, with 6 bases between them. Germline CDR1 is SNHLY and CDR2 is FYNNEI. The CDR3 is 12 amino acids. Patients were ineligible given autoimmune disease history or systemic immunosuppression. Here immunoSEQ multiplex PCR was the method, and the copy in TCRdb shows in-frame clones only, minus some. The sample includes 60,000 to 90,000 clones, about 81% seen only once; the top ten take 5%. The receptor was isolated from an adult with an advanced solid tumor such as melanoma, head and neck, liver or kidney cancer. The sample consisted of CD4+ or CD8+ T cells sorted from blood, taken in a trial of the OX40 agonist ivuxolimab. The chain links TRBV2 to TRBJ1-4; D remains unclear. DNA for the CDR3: TGTGCCAGCAGTGGGACGGATGAAAAACTGTTTTTT. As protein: CASSGTDEKLFF.